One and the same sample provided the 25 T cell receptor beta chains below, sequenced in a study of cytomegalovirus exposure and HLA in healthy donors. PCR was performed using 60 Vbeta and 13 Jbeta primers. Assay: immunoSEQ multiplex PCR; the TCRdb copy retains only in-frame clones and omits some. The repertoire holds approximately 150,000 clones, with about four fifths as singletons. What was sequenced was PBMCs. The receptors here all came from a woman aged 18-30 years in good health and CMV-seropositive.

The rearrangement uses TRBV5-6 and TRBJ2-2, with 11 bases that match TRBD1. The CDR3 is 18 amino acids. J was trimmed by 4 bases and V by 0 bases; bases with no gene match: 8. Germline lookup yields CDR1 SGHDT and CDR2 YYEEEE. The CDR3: CASSLVGQGATITGELFF. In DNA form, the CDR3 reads TGTGCCAGCAGCTTGGTTGGACAGGGGGCAACTATCACCGGGGAGCTGTTTTTT.

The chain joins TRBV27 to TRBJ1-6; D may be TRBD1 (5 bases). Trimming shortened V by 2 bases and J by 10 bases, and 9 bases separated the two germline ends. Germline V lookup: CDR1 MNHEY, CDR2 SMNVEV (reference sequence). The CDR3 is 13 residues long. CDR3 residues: CASSLQGWSPLHF. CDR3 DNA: TGTGCCAGCAGTTTACAGGGTTGGTCACCCCTCCACTTT.

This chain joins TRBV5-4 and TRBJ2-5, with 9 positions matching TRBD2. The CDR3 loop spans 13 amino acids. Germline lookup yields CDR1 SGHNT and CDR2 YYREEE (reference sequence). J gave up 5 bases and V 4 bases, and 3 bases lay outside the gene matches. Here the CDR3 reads CASSPGLAETQYF. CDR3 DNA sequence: TGTGCCAGCAGCCCAGGACTAGCGGAGACCCAGTACTTC. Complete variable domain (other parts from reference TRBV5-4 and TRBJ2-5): ETGVTQSPTHLIKTRGQQVTLRCSSQSGHNTVSWYQQALGQGPQFIFQYYREEENGRGNFPPRFSGLQFPNYSSELNVNALELDDSALYLCASSPGLAETQYFGPGTRLLVL.

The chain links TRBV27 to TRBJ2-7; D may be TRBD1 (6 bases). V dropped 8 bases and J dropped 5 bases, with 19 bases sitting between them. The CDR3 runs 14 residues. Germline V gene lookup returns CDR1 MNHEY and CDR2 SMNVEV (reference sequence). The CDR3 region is CASRKDRYLDEQYF. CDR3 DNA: TGTGCCAGCCGGAAAGACAGGTATCTGGACGAGCAGTACTTC.

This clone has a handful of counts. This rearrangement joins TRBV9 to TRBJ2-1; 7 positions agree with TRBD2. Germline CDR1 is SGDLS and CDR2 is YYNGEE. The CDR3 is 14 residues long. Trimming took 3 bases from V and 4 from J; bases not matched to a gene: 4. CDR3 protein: CASSEAGRYNEQFF. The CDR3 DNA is TGTGCCAGCAGCGAAGCGGGGCGTTACAATGAGCAGTTCTTC. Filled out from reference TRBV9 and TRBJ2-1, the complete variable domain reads DSGVTQTPKHLITATGQRVTLRCSPRSGDLSVYWYQQSLDQGLQFLIQYYNGEERAKGNILERFSAQQFPDLHSELNLSSLELGDSALYFCASSEAGRYNEQFFGPGTRLTVL.

The CDR3 coding sequence is TGTGCCAGTAGTTACAGGGGGACCCTTGGAAATGAGCAGTTCTTC. It specifies CASSYRGTLGNEQFF. This chain uses TRBV19 with TRBJ2-1, with 8 bases that match TRBD1. From germline, CDR1 is LNHDA and CDR2 SQIVND (reference sequence). J was trimmed by 7 bases and V by 5 bases; bases with no gene match: 10. This CDR3 comprises 15 residues.

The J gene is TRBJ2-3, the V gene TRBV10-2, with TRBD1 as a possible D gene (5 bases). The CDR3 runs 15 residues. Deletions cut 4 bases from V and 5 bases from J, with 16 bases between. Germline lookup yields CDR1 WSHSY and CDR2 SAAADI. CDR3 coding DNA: TGCGCCAGCAGTGTTGGGGCCCCACCGAAAGATACGCAGTATTTT. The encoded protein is CASSVGAPPKDTQYF.

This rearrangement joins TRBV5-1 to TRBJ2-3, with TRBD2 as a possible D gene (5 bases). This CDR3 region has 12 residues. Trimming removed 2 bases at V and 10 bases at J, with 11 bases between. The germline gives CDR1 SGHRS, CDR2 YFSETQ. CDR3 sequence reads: CASSLLVRPQYF. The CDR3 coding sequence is TGCGCCAGCAGCTTACTAGTTCGTCCGCAGTATTTT.

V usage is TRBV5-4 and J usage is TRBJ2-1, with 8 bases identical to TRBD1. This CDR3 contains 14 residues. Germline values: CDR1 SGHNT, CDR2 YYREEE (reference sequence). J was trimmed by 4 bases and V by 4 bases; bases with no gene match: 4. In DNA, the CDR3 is TGTGCCAGCAGCCCACGGACAGGGTACAATGAGCAGTTCTTC. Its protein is CASSPRTGYNEQFF.

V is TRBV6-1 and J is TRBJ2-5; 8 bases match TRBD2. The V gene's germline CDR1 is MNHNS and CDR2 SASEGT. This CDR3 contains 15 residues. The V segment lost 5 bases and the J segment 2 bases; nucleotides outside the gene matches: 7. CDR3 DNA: TGTGCCAGCAGTCCCGGACTAGCAGCGCAAGAGACCCAGTACTTC. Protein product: CASSPGLAAQETQYF.

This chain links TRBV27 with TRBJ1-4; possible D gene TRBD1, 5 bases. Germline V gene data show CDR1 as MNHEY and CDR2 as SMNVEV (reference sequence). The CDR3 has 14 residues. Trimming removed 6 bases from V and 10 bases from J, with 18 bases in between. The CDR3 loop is CASRNGTPRGKLFF. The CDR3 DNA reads TGTGCCAGCAGAAATGGGACTCCGCGCGGAAAACTGTTTTTT.

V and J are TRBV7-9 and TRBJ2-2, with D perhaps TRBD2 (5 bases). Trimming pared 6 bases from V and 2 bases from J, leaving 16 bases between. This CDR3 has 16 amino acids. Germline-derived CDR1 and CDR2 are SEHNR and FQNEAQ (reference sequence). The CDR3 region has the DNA TGTGCCAGCAGTCGACTATCGAGAATCAACACCGGGGAGCTGTTTTTT. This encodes CASSRLSRINTGELFF. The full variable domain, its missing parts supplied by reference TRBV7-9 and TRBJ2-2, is DTGVSQNPRHKITKRGQNVTFRCDPISEHNRLYWYRQTLGQGPEFLTYFQNEAQLEKSRLLSDRFSAERPKGSFSTLEIQRTEQGDSAMYLCASSRLSRINTGELFFGEGSRLTVL.

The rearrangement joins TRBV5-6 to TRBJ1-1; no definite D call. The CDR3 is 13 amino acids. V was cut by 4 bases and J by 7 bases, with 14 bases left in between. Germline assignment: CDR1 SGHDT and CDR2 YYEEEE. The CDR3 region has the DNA TGTGCCAGCAGCCCCGGGTCGCCCTTTGAAGCTTTCTTT. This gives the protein CASSPGSPFEAFF. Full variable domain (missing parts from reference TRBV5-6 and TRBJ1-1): DAGVTQSPTHLIKTRGQQVTLRCSPKSGHDTVSWYQQALGQGPQFIFQYYEEEERQRGNFPDRFSGHQFPNYSSELNVNALLLGDSALYLCASSPGSPFEAFFGQGTRLTVV.

The CDR3 region has the DNA TGTGCCAGCAGTGACAGTGCGGAGGATAGCAATCAGCCCCAGCATTTT. This codes for CASSDSAEDSNQPQHF. V is TRBV2 and J is TRBJ1-5; D remains ambiguous. V lost 3 bases, J lost 0 bases, and 12 bases lay in between. Per the germline V gene, CDR1 is SNHLY and CDR2 is FYNNEI. This CDR3 comprises 16 residues.

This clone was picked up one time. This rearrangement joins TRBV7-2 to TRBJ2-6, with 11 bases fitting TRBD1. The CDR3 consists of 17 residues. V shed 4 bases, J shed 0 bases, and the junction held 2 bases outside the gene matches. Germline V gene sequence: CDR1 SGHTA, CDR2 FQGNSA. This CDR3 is CASSWTGGLSGANVLTF. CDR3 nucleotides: TGTGCCAGCAGCTGGACAGGGGGCCTCTCTGGGGCCAACGTCCTGACTTTC.

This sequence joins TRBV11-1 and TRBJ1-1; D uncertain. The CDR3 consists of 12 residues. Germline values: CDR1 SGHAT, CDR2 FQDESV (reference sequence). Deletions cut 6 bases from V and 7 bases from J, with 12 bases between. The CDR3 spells CASSSGRIEAFF. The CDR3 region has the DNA TGTGCCAGCAGTTCAGGTCGGATTGAAGCTTTCTTT.

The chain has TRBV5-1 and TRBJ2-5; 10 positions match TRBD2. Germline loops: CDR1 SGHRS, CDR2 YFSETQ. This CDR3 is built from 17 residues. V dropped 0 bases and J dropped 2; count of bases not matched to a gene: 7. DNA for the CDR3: TGCGCCAGCAGCTTGGCCGGGGTAGCGGGGGGTCAAGAGACCCAGTACTTC. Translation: CASSLAGVAGGQETQYF.

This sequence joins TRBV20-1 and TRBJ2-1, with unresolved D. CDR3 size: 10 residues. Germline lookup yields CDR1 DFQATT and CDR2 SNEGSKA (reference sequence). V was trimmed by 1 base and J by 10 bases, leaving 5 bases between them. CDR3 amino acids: CSARVREQFF. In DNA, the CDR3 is TGCAGTGCTAGAGTCAGGGAGCAGTTCTTC.

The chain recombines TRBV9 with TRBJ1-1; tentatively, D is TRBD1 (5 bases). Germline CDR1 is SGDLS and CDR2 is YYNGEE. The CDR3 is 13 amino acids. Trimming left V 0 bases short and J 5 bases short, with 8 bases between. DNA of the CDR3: TGTGCCAGCAGCGTAGCTACAGGTACTGAAGCTTTCTTT. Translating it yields CASSVATGTEAFF.

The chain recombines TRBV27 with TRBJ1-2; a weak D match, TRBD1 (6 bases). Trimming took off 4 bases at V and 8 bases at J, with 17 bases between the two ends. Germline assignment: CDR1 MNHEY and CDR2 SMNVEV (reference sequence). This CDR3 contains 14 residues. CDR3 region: CASSSVTGLGGYTF. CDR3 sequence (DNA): TGTGCCAGCAGTTCCGTAACAGGGCTTGGCGGCTACACCTTC.

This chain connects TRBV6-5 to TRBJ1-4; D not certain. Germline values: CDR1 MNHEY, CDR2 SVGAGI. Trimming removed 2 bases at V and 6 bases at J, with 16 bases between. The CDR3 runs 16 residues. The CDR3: CASSYKDQAPDEKLFF. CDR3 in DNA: TGTGCCAGCAGTTACAAGGATCAGGCCCCCGATGAAAAACTGTTTTTT.

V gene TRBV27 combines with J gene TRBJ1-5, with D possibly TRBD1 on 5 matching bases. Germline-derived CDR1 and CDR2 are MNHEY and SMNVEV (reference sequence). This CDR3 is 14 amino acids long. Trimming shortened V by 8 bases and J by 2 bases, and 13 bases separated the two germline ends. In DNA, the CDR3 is TGTGCCAGCGCCCAGGGCAGAGGCAATCAGCCCCAGCATTTT. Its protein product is CASAQGRGNQPQHF.

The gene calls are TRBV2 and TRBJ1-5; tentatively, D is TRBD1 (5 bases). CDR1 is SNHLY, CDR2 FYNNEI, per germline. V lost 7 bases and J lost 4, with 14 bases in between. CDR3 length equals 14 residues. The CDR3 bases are TGTGCCAGCAACCTGGGCGGGGGAAATCAGCCCCAGCATTTT. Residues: CASNLGGGNQPQHF.

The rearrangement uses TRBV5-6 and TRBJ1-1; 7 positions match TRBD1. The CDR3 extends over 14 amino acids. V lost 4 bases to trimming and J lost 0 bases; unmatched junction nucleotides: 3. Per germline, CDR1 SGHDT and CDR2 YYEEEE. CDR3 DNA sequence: TGTGCCAGCAGCCTGGACAGGATGAACACTGAAGCTTTCTTT. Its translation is CASSLDRMNTEAFF.

The CDR3 loop is CASSSGTGGRETQYF. The CDR3 bases are TGTGCCAGCAGTTCAGGGACAGGGGGTCGGGAGACCCAGTACTTC. This rearrangement joins TRBV27 to TRBJ2-5, with 11 bases identical to TRBD1. The germline gives CDR1 MNHEY, CDR2 SMNVEV (reference sequence). The CDR3 sequence is 15 residues long. With 4 bases clipped from V and 5 bases from J, the junction kept 6 bases outside the gene matches.